These 5 T cell receptor beta chains were sequenced from one sample in a study of T cells in Graves' hyperthyroidism and ophthalmopathy. Researchers amplified the TCR beta CDR3 regions from RNA transcripts. The HTBI primer set was used in a first-round RT-PCR of the TCR CDR3. TCRdb reanalysed the multiplex PCR reads using MiXCR and keeps one entry per CDR3 protein. The sample includes some 370,000 distinct CDR3 sequences, roughly 15% of them seen just once. Sequences were obtained from blood. The receptors stem from a woman aged 25 to 45 with Graves' hyperthyroidism that later progressed to Graves' ophthalmopathy.

The chain links TRBV4-2 to TRBJ2-2; 13 bases are shared with TRBD2. The CDR3 is 19 residues long. Germline lookup yields CDR1 LGHNA and CDR2 YNFKEQ. The junction had 9 bases not matched to a gene; V was cut back by 0 bases and J by 5 bases. CDR3 nucleotides: TGTGCCAGCAGCCAAGATACGGGGACTAGCGGGATAGGGACCGGGGAGCTGTTTTTT. Translating it yields CASSQDTGTSGIGTGELFF.

There are many counts of this clonotype. The chain has TRBV20-1 and TRBJ2-7; TRBD2 matches at 12 bases. This CDR3 region has 15 residues. CDR1 is DFQATT, CDR2 SNEGSKA, per germline (reference sequence). The J segment lost 2 bases and the V segment lost 5 bases, leaving 7 bases of the junction unmatched. The CDR3 loop is CSAGGTSGRPYEQYF. In DNA form, the CDR3 reads TGCAGTGCTGGGGGCACTAGCGGGAGGCCCTACGAGCAGTACTTC.

In this sample, this clonotype turned up many times. The chain recombines TRBV28 with TRBJ2-7, with TRBD1 matching over 8 bases. The CDR3 contains 12 residues. Germline loops: CDR1 MDHEN, CDR2 SYDVKM. The V and J ends lost 5 bases and 7 bases, in that order; junction bases with no gene match: 4. The CDR3: CASSIRTGEQYF. The CDR3 nucleotides read TGTGCCAGCAGTATCCGGACAGGGGAGCAGTACTTC.

Comments on this clonotype: It may be a read error: a sequence one base away is much more abundant. The chain carries TRBV2 and TRBJ2-7; D is unclear. Trimming cost V 5 bases and J 7 bases, with 9 bases left between them. The CDR3 contains 11 residues. Germline loops: CDR1 SNHLY, CDR2 FYNNEI. The CDR3 bases are TGTGCCAGCAGTCAAGACGCGGAGCAGTACTTC. It codes for CASSQDAEQYF.

The V and J genes are TRBV20-1 and TRBJ1-4, with D hard to call. V was pared by 8 bases and J by 4 bases, with 17 bases between. CDR1 and CDR2 from the germline V gene are DFQATT and SNEGSKA (reference sequence). The CDR3 has 14 amino acids. DNA of the CDR3: TGCAGTACCTCCCCCCCGACGTTTAATGAAAAACTGTTTTTT. Translating it yields CSTSPPTFNEKLFF.